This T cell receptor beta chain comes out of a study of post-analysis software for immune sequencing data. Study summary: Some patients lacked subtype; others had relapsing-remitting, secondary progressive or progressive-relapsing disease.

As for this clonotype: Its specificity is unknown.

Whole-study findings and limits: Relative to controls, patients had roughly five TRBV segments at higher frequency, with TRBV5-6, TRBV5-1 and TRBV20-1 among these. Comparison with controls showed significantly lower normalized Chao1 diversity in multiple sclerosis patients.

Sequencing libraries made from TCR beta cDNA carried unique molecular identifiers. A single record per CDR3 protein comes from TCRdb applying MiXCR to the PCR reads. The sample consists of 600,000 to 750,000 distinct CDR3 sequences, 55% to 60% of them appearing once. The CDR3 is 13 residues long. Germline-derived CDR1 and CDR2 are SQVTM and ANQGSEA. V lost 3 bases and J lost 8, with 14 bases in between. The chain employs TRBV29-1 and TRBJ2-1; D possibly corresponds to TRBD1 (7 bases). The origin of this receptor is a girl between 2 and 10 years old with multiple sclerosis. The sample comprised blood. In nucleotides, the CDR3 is TGCAGCGTTGATTTACAGGGGAGGTATGAGCAGTTCTTC. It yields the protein CSVDLQGRYEQFF.